One sample yielded the 31 T cell receptor beta chains listed below, sequenced in a study of beta chain features in type 1 diabetes. Expressed TCRB transcripts were sequenced, since all the RNA that had been isolated was reverse transcribed. TCRdb's copy holds only in-frame clones and misses some; the assay was immunoSEQ multiplex PCR. The data hold around 240,000 clones, with 55% to 70% observed a single time. Sequencing was carried out using naive CD4+ T cells from blood. Receptor source: a man aged 30-40 years in good health.

V gene TRBV30 combines with J gene TRBJ2-7; perhaps TRBD2 as D (6 bases). The CDR3 runs 11 residues. Germline values: CDR1 GTSNPN, CDR2 SVGIG (reference sequence). V shed 1 base and J shed 7 bases, with 8 bases lying between them. The CDR3 DNA follows: TGTGCCTGGAGTGCGGGGGTAGAGCAGTACTTC. It yields the protein CAWSAGVEQYF.

The chain carries TRBV30 and TRBJ2-3, with 9 bases aligning to TRBD2. The CDR3 length is 15 residues. CDR1 and CDR2 (germline): GTSNPN, SVGIG (reference sequence). The V segment lost 1 base and the J segment 4 bases; nucleotides outside the gene matches: 6. The CDR3 DNA follows: TGTGCCTGGAGTGGTAGCGGGAGTCTTGCAGATACGCAGTATTTT. Amino acid sequence: CAWSGSGSLADTQYF.

Only a few counts were recorded for this clone. Other DNA sequences in the same sample also yield this CDR3. CDR3 loop: CSVWGSSYEQYF. Here the CDR3 DNA reads TGCAGCGTTTGGGGCAGCTCCTACGAGCAGTACTTC. The chain joins TRBV29-1 to TRBJ2-7, with D possibly matching TRBD1 (5 bases). With 5 bases removed from V and 0 bases from J, the gap between germline ends came to 8 bases. Germline V gives CDR1 SQVTM, CDR2 ANQGSEA. The CDR3 sequence is 12 residues long.

V gene TRBV6-5 combines with J gene TRBJ2-3; 7 nucleotides line up with TRBD2. The CDR3 totals 14 residues. J lost 2 bases, V lost 7 bases, and 6 bases had no gene match. CDR1 is MNHEY and CDR2 is SVGAGI in the germline V gene. Here the CDR3 reads CASTAGENTDTQYF. DNA for the CDR3: TGTGCCAGCACGGCGGGAGAGAACACAGATACGCAGTATTTT.

The chain is built from TRBV30 and TRBJ2-7, with TRBD1 matching over 10 bases. V lost 2 bases and J lost 5; bases outside the gene matches: 6. The CDR3 is 14 amino acids. Germline CDR1 GTSNPN, CDR2 SVGIG (reference sequence). CDR3 protein: CAWSPLDRGHEQYF. In DNA form, the CDR3 reads TGTGCCTGGAGTCCCCTCGACAGGGGGCACGAGCAGTACTTC.

This clone was counted between two and nine times. The J gene is TRBJ2-2, the V gene TRBV30; D unclear. V gave up 3 bases and J gave up 5 bases, with 4 bases separating them. This CDR3 is 11 amino acids long. Germline V gene data show CDR1 as GTSNPN and CDR2 as SVGIG (reference sequence). CDR3 in DNA: TGTGCCTGGAGCTTGACCGGGGAGCTGTTTTTT. It codes for CAWSLTGELFF.

The V and J genes are TRBV14 and TRBJ2-7; 9 bases match TRBD2. Germline values: CDR1 SGHDN, CDR2 FVKESK. This CDR3 region has 14 residues. The ends lost 4 bases at V and 5 bases at J; junction bases unmatched: 6. This CDR3 reads CASSRGLARNEQYF. The DNA for the CDR3 is TGTGCCAGCAGCCGAGGACTAGCGCGAAACGAGCAGTACTTC.

CDR3 DNA: TGTGCCTGGAGTGTTCGGATTAGCACAGATACGCAGTATTTT. This encodes CAWSVRISTDTQYF. V and J are TRBV30 and TRBJ2-3; D is unclear. There are 14 residues in the CDR3. From germline, CDR1 is GTSNPN and CDR2 SVGIG (reference sequence). V lost 0 bases to trimming and J lost 0 bases, with 7 bases between them.

The chain employs TRBV30 and TRBJ2-1; 10 bases align to TRBD1. Germline V gene lookup returns CDR1 GTSNPN and CDR2 SVGIG (reference sequence). This CDR3 comprises 12 residues. J gave up 5 bases and V 8 bases, and 3 bases lay outside the gene matches. CDR3 nucleotide sequence: TGTGCCCGGGACAGGGGTAACAATGAGCAGTTCTTC. Translated, it gives CARDRGNNEQFF.

The chain links TRBV25-1 to TRBJ1-6; 7 positions match TRBD1. The V and J ends lost 5 bases and 9 bases, in that order; junction bases with no gene match: 7. From germline, CDR1 is MGHDK and CDR2 SYGVNS. This CDR3 has 14 residues. The CDR3 region is CASSPRRDSSPLHF. The CDR3 DNA follows: TGTGCCAGCAGTCCCCGGAGGGACAGTTCACCCCTCCACTTT.

V and J are TRBV7-8 and TRBJ2-3; TRBD2 is a possible D gene (6 bases). This CDR3 region has 16 residues. V shed 5 bases and J shed 0 bases, with 15 bases lying between them. Germline lookup yields CDR1 SGHVS and CDR2 FQNEAQ. The CDR3 region has the DNA TGTGCCAGCAGCACTGGGCGGGGCGGGAGCACAGATACGCAGTATTTT. This encodes CASSTGRGGSTDTQYF.

DNA for the CDR3: TGTGCCAGTAGTACCGCACTTCGCACAGATACGCAGTATTTT. Protein sequence: CASSTALRTDTQYF. The genes are TRBV19 and TRBJ2-3; the D is unclear. The V gene lost 4 bases and the J gene lost 1 base, with 9 bases spanning the gap. The CDR3 consists of 14 residues. Germline assignment: CDR1 LNHDA and CDR2 SQIVND (reference sequence).

The chain has TRBV4-3 and TRBJ2-3, with D unresolved. Germline V gene lookup returns CDR1 LGHNA and CDR2 YSLEER. CDR3 size: 16 residues. Trimming left V 0 bases short and J 3 bases short, with 13 bases between. DNA of the CDR3: TGCGCCAGCAGCCAAGATAGCATATATGGGACAGATACGCAGTATTTT. It yields the protein CASSQDSIYGTDTQYF.

This clone was counted only a few times. The chain employs TRBV7-2 and TRBJ2-2; 7 nucleotides align to TRBD2. CDR3 size: 14 residues. Germline values: CDR1 SGHTA, CDR2 FQGNSA. J lost 3 bases, V lost 5 bases, and 3 bases had no gene match. This CDR3 is CASSPGLHTGELFF. The CDR3, as DNA: TGTGCCAGCAGCCCGGGACTACACACCGGGGAGCTGTTTTTT.

The rearrangement joins TRBV9 to TRBJ2-5, with a possible D match to TRBD1 (5 bases). The CDR3 consists of 15 residues. Trimming stripped 0 bases from V and 5 bases from J, with 14 bases between. The germline gives CDR1 SGDLS, CDR2 YYNGEE. The CDR3 region is CASSVATGRKETQYF. The CDR3 bases are TGTGCCAGCAGCGTAGCAACAGGAAGGAAGGAGACCCAGTACTTC.

This clone has a handful of counts. The CDR3 region is CASSLGQDTDTQYF. The CDR3 DNA follows: TGTGCCAGCAGTTTAGGGCAGGACACAGATACGCAGTATTTT. V gene TRBV27 combines with J gene TRBJ2-3; D is uncertain. Germline lookup yields CDR1 MNHEY and CDR2 SMNVEV (reference sequence). The CDR3 is 14 amino acids. V lost 2 bases and J 2 bases, leaving 8 bases between the germline ends.

The chain joins TRBV7-2 to TRBJ2-5; D unclear. Germline CDR1 reads SGHTA; CDR2 reads FQGNSA. The CDR3 totals 13 residues. V shed 3 bases and J shed 5 bases, with 10 bases lying between them. The CDR3 loop reads CASSFEVTETQYF. The DNA for the CDR3 is TGTGCCAGCAGCTTCGAGGTAACGGAGACCCAGTACTTC.

V is TRBV29-1 and J is TRBJ1-5; D remains ambiguous. Germline V gene sequence: CDR1 SQVTM, CDR2 ANQGSEA. V gave up 4 bases and J gave up 5 bases, with 9 bases separating them. This CDR3 region has 12 residues. CDR3 loop: CSVGNWDQPQHF. The CDR3 DNA sequence: TGCAGCGTTGGAAACTGGGATCAGCCCCAGCATTTT.

The genes are TRBV9 and TRBJ2-5; D ambiguous. V lost 0 bases and J 9 bases, leaving 12 bases between the germline ends. Germline V gene data show CDR1 as SGDLS and CDR2 as YYNGEE. The CDR3 is 13 amino acids. CDR3 protein: CASSVDFRDAQYF. For the CDR3, the DNA is TGTGCCAGCAGCGTAGATTTCCGAGACGCCCAGTACTTC.

The V and J genes are TRBV29-1 and TRBJ2-7, with a tentative D call TRBD2 (6 bases). The germline CDR1 and CDR2 sequences are SQVTM and ANQGSEA. Trimming cost V 6 bases and J 2 bases, with 17 bases left between them. This CDR3 is built from 14 residues. The CDR3 loop reads CSVSPRRDAYEQYF. The CDR3, as DNA: TGCAGCGTGTCCCCACGGCGGGATGCCTACGAGCAGTACTTC.

The CDR3 loop reads CSAHRDHSGNTIYF. CDR3 DNA: TGCAGCGCTCACAGGGATCACTCTGGAAACACCATATATTTT. This chain links TRBV29-1 with TRBJ1-3; D might be TRBD1 (6 bases). The CDR3 contains 14 residues. Trimming stripped 7 bases from V and 0 bases from J, with 13 bases between. Per the germline V gene, CDR1 is SQVTM and CDR2 is ANQGSEA.

The rearrangement links TRBV29-1 to TRBJ2-1; 10 nucleotides agree with TRBD2. Germline CDR1 reads SQVTM; CDR2 reads ANQGSEA. The V and J ends lost 3 bases and 0 bases, in that order; junction bases with no gene match: 2. The CDR3 sequence is 15 residues long. The CDR3 is CSVEGLASSYNEQFF. As DNA, the CDR3 is TGCAGCGTTGAGGGACTAGCGTCCTCCTACAATGAGCAGTTCTTC.

The V and J genes are TRBV30 and TRBJ2-5; D is undetermined. Germline V gene lookup returns CDR1 GTSNPN and CDR2 SVGIG (reference sequence). The length of the CDR3 is 13 residues. V lost 0 bases, J lost 4 bases, and 9 bases lay in between. The CDR3 DNA follows: TGTGCCTGGAGTGTGGGTTTCGGAGAGACCCAGTACTTC. The encoded protein is CAWSVGFGETQYF.

The chain is built from TRBV7-2 and TRBJ2-7; the match to TRBD2 covers 13 bases. V lost 6 bases, J lost 1 base, and 6 bases stayed unmatched. The CDR3 runs to 16 residues. Per the germline V gene, CDR1 is SGHTA and CDR2 is FQGNSA. In nucleotides, the CDR3 is TGTGCCAGCAGGGGACTAGCGGGACTGACGTCCTACGAGCAGTACTTC. Translation gives CASRGLAGLTSYEQYF.

The V gene is TRBV27, the J gene TRBJ1-2; D may be TRBD1 (6 bases). With 0 bases removed from V and 7 bases from J, the gap between germline ends came to 9 bases. The CDR3 runs 13 residues. The germline V gene encodes CDR1 MNHEY and CDR2 SMNVEV (reference sequence). The CDR3 region has the DNA TGTGCCAGCAGTTTATCGGGGACAATTGGCTACACCTTC. It yields the protein CASSLSGTIGYTF.

Remarks on this clone: This same CDR3 is encoded by further DNA sequences in the sample. V is TRBV30 and J is TRBJ1-5; TRBD1 might be the D (5 bases). CDR1 and CDR2 from the germline V gene are GTSNPN and SVGIG (reference sequence). This CDR3 comprises 13 residues. The V gene lost 2 bases and the J gene lost 4 bases, with 9 bases spanning the gap. The CDR3 protein is CAWSSAGNQPQHF. CDR3 nucleotides: TGTGCCTGGAGTTCTGCAGGGAATCAGCCCCAGCATTTT.

This clone was seen just once. The chain couples TRBV14 to TRBJ2-2; D not certain. Trimming cost V 3 bases and J 4 bases, with 9 bases left between them. The CDR3 is made up of 14 amino acids. Germline V CDR1 and CDR2: SGHDN, FVKESK. The CDR3 region is CASSQSEATGELFF. The CDR3 nucleotides read TGTGCCAGCAGCCAGTCCGAGGCCACCGGGGAGCTGTTTTTT.

Details on this clone: The identical CDR3 is also encoded by other nucleotide sequences in the sample. V is TRBV29-1 and J is TRBJ2-5, with D perhaps given as TRBD1 or TRBD2 (5 bases each). This CDR3 comprises 13 residues. CDR1 is SQVTM, CDR2 ANQGSEA, per germline. The ends were cut back, 5 bases at V and 1 base at J, with 11 bases in the middle. This chain's CDR3 is CSVRGVLQETQYF. CDR3 DNA sequence: TGCAGCGTTAGAGGGGTTCTCCAAGAGACCCAGTACTTC.

This clone occurred a few times. The chain links TRBV29-1 to TRBJ2-3; 7 positions match TRBD2. The CDR3 has 16 residues. V dropped 2 bases and J dropped 0; count of bases not matched to a gene: 8. Germline V lookup: CDR1 SQVTM, CDR2 ANQGSEA. Here the CDR3 reads CSVERGSGMSTDTQYF. The DNA of the CDR3 is TGCAGCGTTGAACGGGGAAGCGGGATGAGCACAGATACGCAGTATTTT.

This chain connects TRBV29-1 to TRBJ2-5; 7 bases fit TRBD1. The CDR3 loop spans 13 amino acids. The germline V gene has CDR1 SQVTM and CDR2 ANQGSEA. V trimming: 8 bases; J trimming: 3 bases; junction bases outside the gene matches: 9. CDR3 protein: CSLTRQGKETQYF. The CDR3 DNA sequence: TGCAGCCTCACCCGACAGGGCAAAGAGACCCAGTACTTC.

The sample holds one count of this clone. Other DNA sequences from this sample encode an identical CDR3 as well. In nucleotides, the CDR3 is TGTGCCTGGAGCGGACAGGGCGATCAGCCCCAGCATTTT. As protein: CAWSGQGDQPQHF. This chain joins TRBV30 and TRBJ1-5; 8 bases are a match to TRBD1. V was clipped by 3 bases and J by 5 bases; unmatched bases: 3. The CDR3 consists of 13 residues. From germline, CDR1 is GTSNPN and CDR2 SVGIG (reference sequence).